A single sample is the source of the 11 T cell receptor beta chains below, sequenced in a study of T cell responses to AZD1222 COVID-19 vaccine. Sequenced by immunoSEQ multiplex PCR; TCRdb stores in-frame clones only, minus some. The data contain 140,000 to 150,000 clones, about 94% of them singletons. Sequencing used peripheral blood, obtained on day 0 of AZD1222 vaccination. The source is an adult in good health.

The chain joins TRBV11-2 to TRBJ2-7; possible D gene TRBD2, 6 bases. The V end lost 1 base, the J end lost 5 bases, and 12 bases lay between the germline ends. Germline V gene data show CDR1 as SGHAT and CDR2 as FQNNGV. This CDR3 is 14 amino acids long. The CDR3 DNA reads TGTGCCAGCAGCTTAGCCTGGACTACTGACGAGCAGTACTTC. This codes for CASSLAWTTDEQYF.

The chain uses TRBV7-8 and TRBJ2-1, with 7 bases lining up with TRBD2. Trimming took 5 bases from V and 5 from J; bases not matched to a gene: 15. The CDR3 runs 17 residues. The germline V gene has CDR1 SGHVS and CDR2 FQNEAQ. The CDR3 DNA reads TGTGCCAGCAGCACCTGGGCGGCGGGAGAGATGGACAATGAGCAGTTCTTC. Protein sequence: CASSTWAAGEMDNEQFF.

This chain connects TRBV11-3 to TRBJ2-3, with 8 bases that match TRBD1. Germline V gene lookup returns CDR1 SGHNT and CDR2 YENEEA. The CDR3 is 15 residues long. J gave up 3 bases and V 3 bases, and 5 bases lay outside the gene matches. The CDR3 DNA sequence: TGTGCCAGCAGCTTGGGGCGACAGGGGACAGATACGCAGTATTTT. Amino acids: CASSLGRQGTDTQYF.

The chain carries TRBV5-1 and TRBJ1-5, with D maybe TRBD1 (5 bases). Trimming pared 1 base from V and 5 bases from J, leaving 10 bases between. Germline lookup yields CDR1 SGHRS and CDR2 YFSETQ. The CDR3 runs to 14 residues. The CDR3 is CASSLRQRDQPQHF. CDR3 coding DNA: TGCGCCAGCAGCTTGCGACAGCGAGATCAGCCCCAGCATTTT.

V and J are TRBV2 and TRBJ1-5; D not certain. V dropped 4 bases and J dropped 8 bases, with 9 bases sitting between them. The germline gives CDR1 SNHLY, CDR2 FYNNEI. The CDR3 sequence is 12 residues long. The CDR3 spells CASSGRVKPQHF. DNA for the CDR3: TGTGCCAGCAGTGGGAGGGTGAAGCCCCAGCATTTT.

This chain uses TRBV11-2 with TRBJ2-1, with a possible D match to TRBD2 (6 bases). The CDR3 consists of 15 residues. V lost 0 bases to trimming and J lost 7 bases, with 13 bases between them. CDR1 and CDR2 from the germline V gene are SGHAT and FQNNGV. In DNA, the CDR3 is TGTGCCAGCAGCTTAGAGGTAGCGGCCCTAAATGAGCAGTTCTTC. Encoded protein: CASSLEVAALNEQFF.

The V call is TRBV3-1 (or the pseudogene TRBV3-2), the J call TRBJ2-7, with D perhaps matching TRBD2 (5 bases). Deletions cut 4 bases from V and 4 bases from J, with 17 bases between. The CDR3 is made up of 15 amino acids. Germline CDR1 and CDR2: LGHDT and YNNKEL (reference sequence). CDR3 sequence: CASSPTIGPGYEQYF. The CDR3, as DNA: TGTGCCAGCAGCCCGACGATTGGCCCGGGGTACGAGCAGTACTTC.

The chain carries TRBV5-8 and TRBJ1-3; the D gene is possibly TRBD1 (5 bases). Trimming shortened V by 4 bases and J by 3 bases, and 14 bases separated the two germline ends. Germline CDR1 SGHTS, CDR2 YDEGEE. The CDR3 length is 15 residues. This CDR3 reads CASSAIAGIGNTIYF. DNA of the CDR3: TGTGCCAGCAGCGCCATCGCAGGGATTGGAAACACCATATATTTT.

The J gene is TRBJ1-5, the V gene TRBV10-3, with TRBD1 matching over 7 bases. CDR3 length: 15 amino acids. Per the germline V gene, CDR1 is ENHRY and CDR2 is SYGVKD. The J segment lost 1 base and the V segment lost 5 bases, leaving 5 bases of the junction unmatched. CDR3 sequence (DNA): TGTGCCATCAGTCGGGACAGTTCCAGCAATCAGCCCCAGCATTTT. Protein: CAISRDSSSNQPQHF.

The V and J genes are TRBV6-5 and TRBJ1-2; no clear D. Germline V gene data show CDR1 as MNHEY and CDR2 as SVGAGI. The V end was cut by 5 bases, the J end by 2 bases, with 3 bases between. CDR3 size: 11 residues. CDR3 in amino acids: CASSSNYGYTF. The CDR3 DNA is TGTGCCAGCAGTAGCAACTATGGCTACACCTTC.

The chain joins TRBV6-5 to TRBJ2-7; 13 nucleotides line up with TRBD2. Germline V gene lookup returns CDR1 MNHEY and CDR2 SVGAGI. With 3 bases clipped from V and 4 bases from J, the junction kept 6 bases outside the gene matches. The CDR3 totals 16 residues. CDR3 protein: CASSYLGTSGEYEQYF. CDR3 in DNA: TGTGCCAGCAGTTATCTAGGGACTAGCGGGGAATACGAGCAGTACTTC.